The rows below give T cell receptor beta chains drawn from one sample of a study of cytomegalovirus exposure and HLA in healthy donors. Some clones are missing from TCRdb's copy, which holds only in-frame ones; the method was immunoSEQ multiplex PCR. This sample's table reports fewer than 150,000 clones. The specimen sequenced was PBMCs. Source of these receptors: a middle-aged man in good health and CMV-seronegative. Each CDR3 is given with its conserved first and last residue. The D gene is left open where the match is weak.

TRBV9	TRBJ2-7	-	CASSVGQGPYEQYF	TGTGCCAGCAGCGTAGGTCAGGGCCCGTACGAGCAGTACTTC
TRBV18	TRBJ2-1	TRBD2	CASSRTSGGYNEQFF	TGTGCCAGCTCACGGACTAGCGGGGGTTACAATGAGCAGTTCTTC
TRBV11-2	TRBJ2-1	TRBD2	CASRPAGGGINEQFF	TGTGCCAGCCGCCCTGCCGGCGGGGGGATCAATGAGCAGTTCTTC
TRBV7-9	TRBJ2-2	-	CASSLAAGGTGELFF	TGTGCCAGCAGCTTAGCGGCAGGTGGAACCGGGGAGCTGTTTTTT
TRBV9	TRBJ2-1	TRBD2	CASSDFGTSGYNEQFF	TGTGCCAGCAGCGACTTCGGGACTAGCGGCTACAATGAGCAGTTCTTC
TRBV7-9	TRBJ1-2	TRBD1	CASSPEGARANYGYTF	TGTGCCAGCAGCCCAGAGGGGGCACGAGCTAACTATGGCTACACCTTC
TRBV5-4	TRBJ2-4	-	CASSSEGIRDIQYF	TGTGCCAGCAGCTCCGAGGGTATCCGAGACATTCAGTACTTC
TRBV5-1	TRBJ2-5	TRBD1	CASSFLGQRETQYF	TGCGCCAGCAGCTTCCTGGGACAGAGAGAGACCCAGTACTTC
TRBV28	TRBJ2-7	TRBD1	CASRGTGGRNEQYF	TGTGCCAGCAGGGGGACAGGGGGCCGAAACGAGCAGTACTTC
TRBV28	TRBJ1-5	TRBD1	CASSPGQNQPQHF	TGTGCCAGCAGTCCGGGACAGAATCAGCCCCAGCATTTT
TRBV28	TRBJ1-6	-	CASSAIDRDNSPLHF	TGTGCCAGCAGTGCCATAGACAGAGATAATTCACCCCTCCACTTT
TRBV5-6	TRBJ1-5	-	CASSLLSGEEGDQPQHF	TGTGCCAGCAGCTTGCTCTCCGGAGAGGAAGGCGATCAGCCCCAGCATTTT
TRBV4-3	TRBJ2-5	-	CASSQEGSQETQYF	TGCGCCAGCAGCCAAGAGGGCAGCCAAGAGACCCAGTACTTC
TRBV6-6	TRBJ1-1	TRBD1	CASRDRANTEAFF	TGTGCCAGCAGGGACAGGGCCAACACTGAAGCTTTCTTT
TRBV5-1	TRBJ1-4	-	CASSLASGMGEKLFF	TGCGCCAGCAGCTTGGCCTCAGGGATGGGGGAAAAACTGTTTTTT
TRBV2	TRBJ2-5	TRBD2	CASEPGGETQYF	TGTGCCAGCGAGCCGGGGGGAGAGACCCAGTACTTC
TRBV11-2	TRBJ1-2	TRBD1	CASRKTGGYGYTF	TGTGCCAGCAGGAAAACAGGGGGCTATGGCTACACCTTC
TRBV29-1	TRBJ2-5	TRBD2	CSVEGGLAGAQETQYF	TGCAGCGTTGAAGGTGGACTAGCGGGGGCTCAAGAGACCCAGTACTTC
TRBV5-1	TRBJ1-3	-	CASSLAQGASGNTIYF	TGCGCCAGCAGCTTGGCGCAGGGTGCCTCTGGAAACACCATATATTTT
TRBV18	TRBJ1-4	-	CASSTTGGQNEKLFF	TGTGCCAGCTCAACAACGGGAGGGCAGAATGAAAAACTGTTTTTT
TRBV5-4	TRBJ1-2	-	CASSLGDYGYTF	TGTGCCAGCAGTTTGGGCGATTATGGCTACACCTTC
TRBV2	TRBJ2-5	-	CASTRETETQYF	TGTGCCAGCACTCGGGAGACAGAGACCCAGTACTTC
TRBV5-1	TRBJ1-2	-	CASSLTTAYGYTF	TGCGCCAGCAGCTTGACAACAGCTTATGGCTACACCTTC
TRBV6-5	TRBJ1-2	TRBD1	CASSYKQGAYGYTF	TGTGCCAGCAGTTATAAACAGGGGGCCTATGGCTACACCTTC
TRBV6-5	TRBJ1-1	-	CASSSGWRDTEAFF	TGTGCCAGCAGTTCAGGGTGGAGGGACACTGAAGCTTTCTTT
TRBV9	TRBJ1-1	-	CASSPSAGLNTEAFF	TGTGCCAGCAGCCCATCTGCAGGTCTGAACACTGAAGCTTTCTTT
TRBV2	TRBJ1-2	-	CASSEARSGGYTF	TGTGCCAGCAGTGAAGCCAGGTCGGGGGGCTACACCTTC
TRBV29-1	TRBJ2-5	TRBD2	CSVRGLGKETQYF	TGCAGCGTGAGGGGACTAGGGAAAGAGACCCAGTACTTC
TRBV7-8	TRBJ2-3	TRBD2	CASSPRSGGPTDTQYF	TGTGCCAGCAGCCCCCGTAGCGGGGGCCCCACAGATACGCAGTATTTT
TRBV14	TRBJ1-2	-	CASSPRQAYGYTF	TGTGCCAGCAGCCCCAGACAGGCCTATGGCTACACCTTC
TRBV7-9	TRBJ2-5	-	CASSLEEKEPSVYF	TGTGCCAGCAGCTTAGAAGAAAAAGAGCCCTCCGTCTACTTC
TRBV9	TRBJ1-2	-	CASSVGGASYGYTF	TGTGCCAGCAGCGTAGGCGGGGCCTCCTATGGCTACACCTTC
TRBV11-1	TRBJ1-2	TRBD1	CASSFGQAYGYTF	TGTGCCAGCAGCTTCGGACAGGCCTATGGCTACACCTTC
TRBV27	TRBJ2-5	-	CASSPLAGWETQYF	TGTGCCAGCAGTCCCCTGGCAGGATGGGAGACCCAGTACTTC
TRBV11-1	TRBJ2-7	TRBD2	CASSLEGFGRTYEQYF	TGTGCCAGCAGCTTAGAGGGGTTCGGGAGGACCTACGAGCAGTACTTC
TRBV29-1	TRBJ2-7	TRBD2	CSALAGAGSHEQYF	TGCAGCGCGCTAGCGGGGGCTGGAAGCCACGAGCAGTACTTC
TRBV9	TRBJ2-3	-	CASSVGPSTDTQYF	TGTGCCAGCAGCGTAGGGCCTAGCACAGATACGCAGTATTTT
TRBV2	TRBJ1-2	-	CASIDRSYGYTF	TGTGCCAGCATAGACAGAAGTTATGGCTACACCTTC
TRBV6-6	TRBJ1-2	TRBD1	CASSTTGVGYGYTF	TGTGCCAGCAGCACCACAGGGGTGGGCTATGGCTACACCTTC
TRBV5-4	TRBJ1-1	TRBD1	CASSRDTGGNTEAFF	TGTGCCAGCAGCAGGGACACAGGGGGAAACACTGAAGCTTTCTTT
TRBV6-5	TRBJ2-7	TRBD2	CASSYSRFGGYEQYF	TGTGCCAGCAGTTACTCGCGGTTCGGGGGGTACGAGCAGTACTTC
TRBV6-1	TRBJ2-2	-	CASSEGGRVYGELFF	TGTGCCAGCAGTGAAGGGGGCAGGGTATACGGGGAGCTGTTTTTT
TRBV7-6	TRBJ2-1	-	CASSLESLNLAYNEQFF	TGTGCCAGCAGCTTAGAGAGTCTAAACCTGGCCTACAATGAGCAGTTCTTC
TRBV4-3	TRBJ2-3	-	CASSQERSSVGFHTQYF	TGCGCCAGCAGCCAAGAAAGGTCTAGCGTGGGGTTCCATACGCAGTATTTT
TRBV6-5	TRBJ2-5	-	CASSYGQSTRETQYF	TGTGCCAGCAGTTACGGACAGTCTACGAGGGAGACCCAGTACTTC
TRBV6-6	TRBJ2-7	-	CASNDGGTYEQYF	TGTGCCAGCAACGACGGGGGAACCTACGAGCAGTACTTC
TRBV7-2	TRBJ2-7	-	CASSLRAGSSSYEQYF	TGTGCCAGCAGCTTACGGGCGGGGTCTAGCTCCTACGAGCAGTACTTC
TRBV10-3	TRBJ1-6	TRBD1	CAIRTGRTPLHF	TGTGCCATCCGGACAGGCCGAACACCCCTCCACTTT
TRBV6-1	TRBJ2-2	-	CATWAGYTGELFF	TGTGCCACCTGGGCGGGGTACACCGGGGAGCTGTTTTTT
TRBV14	TRBJ1-3	TRBD1	CASSQSHPLRGPHF	TGTGCCAGCAGCCAATCTCACCCCCTCAGGGGGCCCCATTTT
TRBV9	TRBJ2-1	TRBD2	CASSVVGTSGGNEQFF	TGTGCCAGCAGCGTAGTGGGGACTAGCGGGGGCAATGAGCAGTTCTTC
TRBV19	TRBJ2-3	TRBD1	CASSIGGQGPDTQYF	TGTGCCAGTAGTATAGGGGGACAGGGCCCAGATACGCAGTATTTT
TRBV11-3	TRBJ2-3	-	CASSPPSTDTQYF	TGTGCCAGCAGCCCCCCTAGCACAGATACGCAGTATTTT
TRBV7-2	TRBJ2-2	TRBD1	CASSLRDRPTGELFF	TGTGCCAGCAGCTTACGGGACAGACCCACCGGGGAGCTGTTTTTT
TRBV29-1	TRBJ1-2	-	CSVGGHAEANYGYTF	TGCAGCGTTGGCGGACACGCCGAAGCTAACTATGGCTACACCTTC
TRBV29-1	TRBJ2-7	-	CSVLLYSRSSYEQYF	TGCAGCGTCCTTTTATACAGTCGTTCCTCCTACGAGCAGTACTTC
TRBV4-3	TRBJ2-3	TRBD2	CASSQEAGGDFTDTQYF	TGCGCCAGCAGCCAAGAGGCGGGGGGTGACTTCACAGATACGCAGTATTTT
TRBV5-1	TRBJ2-3	-	CASSSSGQPTDTQYF	TGCGCCAGCAGCTCCTCGGGACAACCCACAGATACGCAGTATTTT
TRBV2	TRBJ1-2	TRBD1	CASSELGQGLDGYTF	TGTGCCAGCAGTGAACTGGGACAGGGCCTCGATGGCTACACCTTC